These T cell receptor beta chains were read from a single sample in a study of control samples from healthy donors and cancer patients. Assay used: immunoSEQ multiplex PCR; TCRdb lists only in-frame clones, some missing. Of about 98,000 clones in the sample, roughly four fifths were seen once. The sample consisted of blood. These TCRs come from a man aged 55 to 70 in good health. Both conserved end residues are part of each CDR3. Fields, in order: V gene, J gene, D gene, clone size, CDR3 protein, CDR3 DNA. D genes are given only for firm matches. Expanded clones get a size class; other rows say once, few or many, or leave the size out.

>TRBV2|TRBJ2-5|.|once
CASSARTETQYF
TGTGCCAGCAGTGCGAGGACTGAGACCCAGTACTTC
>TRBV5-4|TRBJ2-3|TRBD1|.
CASSLGQGAIDTQYF
TGTGCCAGCAGCTTAGGACAGGGGGCTATAGATACGCAGTATTTT
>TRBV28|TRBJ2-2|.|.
CASSFPSTGELFF
TGTGCCAGCAGTTTCCCGAGTACCGGGGAGCTGTTTTTT
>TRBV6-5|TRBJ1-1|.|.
CASSQNWAADTEAFF
TGTGCCAGCAGCCAGAACTGGGCGGCGGACACTGAAGCTTTCTTT
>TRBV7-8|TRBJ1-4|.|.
CASSLDTTNEKLFF
TGTGCCAGCAGCTTAGACACAACTAATGAAAAACTGTTTTTT
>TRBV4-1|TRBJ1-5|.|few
CASSHSLALSNQPQHF
TGCGCCAGCAGCCACTCTCTGGCCTTATCAAATCAGCCCCAGCATTTT
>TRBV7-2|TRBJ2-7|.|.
CASSPNYEQYF
TGTGCCAGCAGTCCTAACTACGAGCAGTACTTC
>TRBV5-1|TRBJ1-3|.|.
CASSLDPYSGNTIYF
TGCGCCAGCAGCTTGGATCCTTACTCTGGAAACACCATATATTTT
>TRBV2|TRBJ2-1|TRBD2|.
CASSDPLAVYNEQFF
TGTGCCAGCAGTGATCCCCTAGCGGTCTACAATGAGCAGTTCTTC
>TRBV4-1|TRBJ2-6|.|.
CASSRGLSDSGANVLTF
TGCGCCAGCAGCCGGGGACTTTCTGACTCTGGGGCCAACGTCCTGACTTTC
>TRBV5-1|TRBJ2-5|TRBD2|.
CASSPTSVPRETQYF
TGCGCCAGCAGCCCTACTAGCGTTCCGAGAGAGACCCAGTACTTC
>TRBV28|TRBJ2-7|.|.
CASSPGALSSYEQYF
TGTGCCAGCAGTCCGGGGGCCCTCTCCTCCTACGAGCAGTACTTC
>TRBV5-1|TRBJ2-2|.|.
CASSLGGTDTGELFF
TGCGCCAGCAGCTTGGGGGGGACGGACACCGGGGAGCTGTTTTTT
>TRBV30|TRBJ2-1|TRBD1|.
CAWSGTGTGFYNEQFF
TGTGCCTGGAGCGGAACCGGGACAGGGTTCTACAATGAGCAGTTCTTC
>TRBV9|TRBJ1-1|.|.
CASSVAGGHTEAFF
TGTGCCAGCAGCGTAGCTGGGGGGCACACTGAAGCTTTCTTT
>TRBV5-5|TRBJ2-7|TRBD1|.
CASSPRGTGSSYEQYF
TGTGCCAGCAGCCCCCGCGGGACAGGGAGCTCCTACGAGCAGTACTTC
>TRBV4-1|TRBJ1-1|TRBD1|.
CASSQERKGGQTEAFF
TGCGCCAGCAGCCAAGAGCGTAAAGGGGGCCAAACTGAAGCTTTCTTT
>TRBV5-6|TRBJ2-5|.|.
CASSFGPDQETQYF
TGTGCCAGCAGCTTTGGTCCAGACCAAGAGACCCAGTACTTC
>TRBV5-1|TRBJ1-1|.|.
CASSFNPPNTEAFF
TGCGCCAGCAGCTTCAATCCGCCGAACACTGAAGCTTTCTTT
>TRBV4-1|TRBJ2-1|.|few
CASSQEGGGKQFF
TGCGCCAGCAGCCAAGAAGGCGGAGGAAAGCAGTTCTTC
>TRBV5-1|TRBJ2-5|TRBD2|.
CASSIGTSGVPEVETQYF
TGCGCCAGCAGCATCGGGACTAGCGGGGTTCCCGAAGTAGAGACCCAGTACTTC
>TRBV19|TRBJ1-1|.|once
CASRLTENTEAFF
TGTGCCAGTAGACTGACAGAGAACACTGAAGCTTTCTTT
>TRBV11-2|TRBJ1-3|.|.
CASSPSSREDTIYF
TGTGCCAGCAGCCCGAGTAGCAGGGAAGACACCATATATTTT
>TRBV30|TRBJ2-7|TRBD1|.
CAWTIPGTGTYEQYF
TGTGCCTGGACCATTCCCGGGACAGGAACCTACGAGCAGTACTTC
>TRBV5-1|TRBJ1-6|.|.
CASSLGPTGFGSPLHF
TGCGCCAGCAGTTTAGGTCCCACAGGGTTTGGATCACCCCTCCACTTT
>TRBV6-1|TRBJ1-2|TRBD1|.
CASSETPRDRVFGYTF
TGTGCCAGCAGTGAAACTCCCCGGGACAGGGTCTTCGGCTACACCTTC
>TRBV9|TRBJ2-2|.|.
CASSSTMGGSTGELFF
TGTGCCAGCAGCTCTACGATGGGGGGATCCACCGGGGAGCTGTTTTTT
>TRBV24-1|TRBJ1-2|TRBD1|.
CATRDRSSGYTF
TGTGCCACCAGGGACAGGTCTAGTGGCTACACCTTC
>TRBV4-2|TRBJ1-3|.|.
CASSRLQGFSGNTIYF
TGTGCCAGCAGCCGCCTACAGGGCTTCTCTGGAAACACCATATATTTT
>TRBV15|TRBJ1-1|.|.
CATSRDRVNTEAFF
TGTGCCACCAGCAGAGATCGTGTGAACACTGAAGCTTTCTTT
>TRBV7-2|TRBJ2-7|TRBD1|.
CASSPSGDRGGYEQYF
TGTGCCAGCAGCCCATCAGGCGACAGGGGGGGTTACGAGCAGTACTTC
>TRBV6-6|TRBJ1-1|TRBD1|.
CASRDRGGIGSTEAFF
TGTGCCAGCAGGGACAGGGGGGGGATTGGGAGCACTGAAGCTTTCTTT
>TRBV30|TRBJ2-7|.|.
CALGGPRGNHYEQYF
TGTGCCTTGGGGGGGCCCCGGGGGAACCACTACGAGCAGTACTTC